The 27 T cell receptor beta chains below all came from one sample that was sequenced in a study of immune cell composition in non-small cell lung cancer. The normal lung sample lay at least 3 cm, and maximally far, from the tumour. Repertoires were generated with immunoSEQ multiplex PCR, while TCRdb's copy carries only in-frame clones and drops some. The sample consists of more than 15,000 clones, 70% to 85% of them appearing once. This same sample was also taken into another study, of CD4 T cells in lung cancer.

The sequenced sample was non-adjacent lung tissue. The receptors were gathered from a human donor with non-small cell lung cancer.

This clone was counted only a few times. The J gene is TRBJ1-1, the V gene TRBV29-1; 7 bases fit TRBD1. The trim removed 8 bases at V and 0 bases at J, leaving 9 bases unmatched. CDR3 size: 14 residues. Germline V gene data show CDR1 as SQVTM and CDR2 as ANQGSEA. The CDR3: CSTGDRAMNTEAFF. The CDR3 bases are TGCAGCACAGGGGACAGAGCCATGAACACTGAAGCTTTCTTT.

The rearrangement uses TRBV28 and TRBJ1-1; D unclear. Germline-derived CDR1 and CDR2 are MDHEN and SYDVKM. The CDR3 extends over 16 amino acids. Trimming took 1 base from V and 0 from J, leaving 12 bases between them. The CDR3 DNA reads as TGTGCCAGCAGTTTATACTCCCAGAGGGTGAACACTGAAGCTTTCTTT. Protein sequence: CASSLYSQRVNTEAFF.

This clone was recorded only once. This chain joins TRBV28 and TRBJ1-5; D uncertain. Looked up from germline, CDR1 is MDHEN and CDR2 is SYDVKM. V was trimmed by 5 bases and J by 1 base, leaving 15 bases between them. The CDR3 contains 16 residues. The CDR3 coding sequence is TGTGCCAGCAGTCCTGGAGCGGGGATGAGCAATCAGCCCCAGCATTTT. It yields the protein CASSPGAGMSNQPQHF.

The CDR3 loop reads CAWSGWGYRYEQYF. The CDR3 bases are TGTGCCTGGAGTGGATGGGGATATCGCTACGAGCAGTACTTC. The chain employs TRBV30 and TRBJ2-7; D uncertain. CDR3 length equals 14 residues. Germline values: CDR1 GTSNPN, CDR2 SVGIG (reference sequence). The V gene lost 1 base and the J gene lost 3 bases, with 13 bases spanning the gap.

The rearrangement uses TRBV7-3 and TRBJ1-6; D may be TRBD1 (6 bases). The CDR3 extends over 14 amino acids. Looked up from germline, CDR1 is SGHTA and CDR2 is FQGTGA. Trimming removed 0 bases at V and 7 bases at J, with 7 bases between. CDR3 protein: CASSLTRGNSPLHF. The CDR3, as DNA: TGTGCCAGCAGCTTAACCAGGGGCAATTCACCCCTCCACTTT.

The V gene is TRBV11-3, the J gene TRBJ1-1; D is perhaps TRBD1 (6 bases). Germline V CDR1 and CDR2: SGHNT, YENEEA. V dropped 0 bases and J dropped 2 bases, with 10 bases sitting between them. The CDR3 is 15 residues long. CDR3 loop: CASSLDRGFNTEAFF. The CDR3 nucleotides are TGTGCCAGCAGCTTAGACAGGGGATTCAACACTGAAGCTTTCTTT. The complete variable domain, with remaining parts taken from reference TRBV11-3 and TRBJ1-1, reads EAGVVQSPRYKIIEKKQPVAFWCNPISGHNTLYWYLQNLGQGPELLIRYENEEAVDDSQLPKDRFSAERLKGVDSTLKIQPAELGDSAVYLCASSLDRGFNTEAFFGQGTRLTVV.

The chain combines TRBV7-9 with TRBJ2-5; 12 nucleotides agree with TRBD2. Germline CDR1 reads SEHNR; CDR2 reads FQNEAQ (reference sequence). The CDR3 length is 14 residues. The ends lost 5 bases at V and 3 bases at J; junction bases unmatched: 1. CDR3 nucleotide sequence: TGTGCCAGCAGCAGGACTAGCGGGGAAGAGACCCAGTACTTC. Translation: CASSRTSGEETQYF.

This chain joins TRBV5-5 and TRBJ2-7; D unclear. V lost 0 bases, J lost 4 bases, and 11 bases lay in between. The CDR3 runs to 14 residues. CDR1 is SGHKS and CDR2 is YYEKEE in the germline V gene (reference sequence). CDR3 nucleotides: TGTGCCAGCAGCTTGGGTGGATTAGGGTACGAGCAGTACTTC. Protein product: CASSLGGLGYEQYF.

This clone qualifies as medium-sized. The CDR3 coding sequence is TGTGCCATCTTGGATAGTACAGGGGGCACTGAAGCTTTCTTT. The encoded protein is CAILDSTGGTEAFF. This chain links TRBV10-3 with TRBJ1-1; 8 positions agree with TRBD1. The CDR3 covers 14 residues. Germline V lookup: CDR1 ENHRY, CDR2 SYGVKD. J gave up 4 bases and V 8 bases, and 9 bases lay outside the gene matches.

In nucleotides, the CDR3 is TGCGCCAGCCGAGGGACAGGGGTTTCACCCCTCCACTTT. This codes for CASRGTGVSPLHF. V usage is TRBV10-2 and J usage is TRBJ1-6, with 10 bases aligning to TRBD1. The germline V gene encodes CDR1 WSHSY and CDR2 SAAADI. V dropped 8 bases and J dropped 9; count of bases not matched to a gene: 4. This CDR3 has 13 amino acids.

CDR3 nucleotides: TGTGCCAGCAGCGTATGGGGGACCGGGGAGCTGTTTTTT. Translation gives CASSVWGTGELFF. This chain uses TRBV9 with TRBJ2-2; D possibly matches TRBD1 or TRBD2 (5 bases each). Germline loops: CDR1 SGDLS, CDR2 YYNGEE. The CDR3 runs to 13 residues. V was cut by 1 base and J by 5 bases, with 6 bases left in between.

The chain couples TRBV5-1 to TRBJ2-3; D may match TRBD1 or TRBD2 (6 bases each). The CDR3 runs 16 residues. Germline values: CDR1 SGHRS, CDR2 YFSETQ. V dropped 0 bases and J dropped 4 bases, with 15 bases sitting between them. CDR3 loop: CASSLVGGGTADTQYF. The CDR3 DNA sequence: TGCGCCAGCAGCTTGGTTGGGGGCGGGACTGCAGATACGCAGTATTTT.

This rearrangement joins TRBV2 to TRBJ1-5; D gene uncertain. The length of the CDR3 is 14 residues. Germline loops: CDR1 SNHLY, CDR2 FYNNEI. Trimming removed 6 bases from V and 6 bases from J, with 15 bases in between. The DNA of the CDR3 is TGTGCCAGCAGCTTACCGAGGGAGCGTCAGCCCCAGCATTTT. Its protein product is CASSLPRERQPQHF.

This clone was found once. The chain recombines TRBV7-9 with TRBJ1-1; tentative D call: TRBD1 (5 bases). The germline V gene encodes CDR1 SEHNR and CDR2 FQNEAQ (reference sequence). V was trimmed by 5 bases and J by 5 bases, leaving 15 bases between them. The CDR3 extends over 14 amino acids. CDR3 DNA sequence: TGTGCCAGCAGCCGAGGGGAAGCCGGGACTGAAGCTTTCTTT. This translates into CASSRGEAGTEAFF.

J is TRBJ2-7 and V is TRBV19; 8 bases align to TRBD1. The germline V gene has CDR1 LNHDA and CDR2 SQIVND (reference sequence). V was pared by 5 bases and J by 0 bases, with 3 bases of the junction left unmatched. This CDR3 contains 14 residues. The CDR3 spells CASSPTGGSYEQYF. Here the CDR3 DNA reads TGTGCCAGTAGTCCCACAGGGGGCTCCTACGAGCAGTACTTC.

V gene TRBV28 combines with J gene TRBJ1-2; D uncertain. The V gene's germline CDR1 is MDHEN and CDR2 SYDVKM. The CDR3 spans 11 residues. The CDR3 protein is CLSASGYGYTF. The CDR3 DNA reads TGTCTCTCAGCGAGCGGATATGGCTACACCTTC.

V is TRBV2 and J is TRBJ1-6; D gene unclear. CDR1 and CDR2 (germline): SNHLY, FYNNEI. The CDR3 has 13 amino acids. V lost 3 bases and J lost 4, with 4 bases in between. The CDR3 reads CASSDQYNSPLHF. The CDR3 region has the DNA TGTGCCAGCAGTGACCAGTATAATTCACCCCTCCACTTT.

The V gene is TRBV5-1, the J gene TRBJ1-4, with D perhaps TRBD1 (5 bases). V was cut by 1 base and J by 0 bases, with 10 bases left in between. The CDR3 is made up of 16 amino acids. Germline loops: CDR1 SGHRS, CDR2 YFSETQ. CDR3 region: CASSLTGSATNEKLFF. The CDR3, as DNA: TGCGCCAGCAGCTTGACAGGTTCTGCAACTAATGAAAAACTGTTTTTT.

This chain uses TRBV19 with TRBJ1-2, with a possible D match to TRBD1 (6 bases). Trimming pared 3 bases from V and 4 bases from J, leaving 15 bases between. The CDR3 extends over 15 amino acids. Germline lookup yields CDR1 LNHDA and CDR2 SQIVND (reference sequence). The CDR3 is CASSMAGGQSYGYTF. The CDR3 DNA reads TGTGCCAGTAGTATGGCTGGGGGCCAGTCCTATGGCTACACCTTC.

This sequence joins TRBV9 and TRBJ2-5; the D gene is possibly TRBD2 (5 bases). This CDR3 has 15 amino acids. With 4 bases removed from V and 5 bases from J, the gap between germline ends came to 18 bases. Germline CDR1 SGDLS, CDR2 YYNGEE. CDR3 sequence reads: CASSPTGVAGETQYF. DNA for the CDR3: TGTGCCAGCAGCCCCACCGGGGTAGCAGGCGAGACCCAGTACTTC.

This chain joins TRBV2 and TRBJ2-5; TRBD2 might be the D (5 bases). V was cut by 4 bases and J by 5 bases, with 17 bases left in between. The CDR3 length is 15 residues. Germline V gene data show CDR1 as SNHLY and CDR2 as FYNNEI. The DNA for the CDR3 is TGTGCCAGCAGTGGCCAAGCGGTCCCGGGGGAGACCCAGTACTTC. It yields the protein CASSGQAVPGETQYF.

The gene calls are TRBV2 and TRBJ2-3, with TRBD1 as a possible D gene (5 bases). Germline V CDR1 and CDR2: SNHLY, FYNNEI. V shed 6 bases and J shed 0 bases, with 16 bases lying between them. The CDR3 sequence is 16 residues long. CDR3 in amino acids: CASRRYGASSTDTQYF. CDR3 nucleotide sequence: TGTGCCAGCAGAAGATATGGGGCTTCTAGCACAGATACGCAGTATTTT.

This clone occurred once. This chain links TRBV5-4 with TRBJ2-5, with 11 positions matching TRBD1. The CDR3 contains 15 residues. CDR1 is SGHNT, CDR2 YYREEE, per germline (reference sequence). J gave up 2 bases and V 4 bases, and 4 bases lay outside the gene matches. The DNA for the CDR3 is TGTGCCAGCAGCCGGACAGGGGGCGGGCAAGAGACCCAGTACTTC. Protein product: CASSRTGGGQETQYF.

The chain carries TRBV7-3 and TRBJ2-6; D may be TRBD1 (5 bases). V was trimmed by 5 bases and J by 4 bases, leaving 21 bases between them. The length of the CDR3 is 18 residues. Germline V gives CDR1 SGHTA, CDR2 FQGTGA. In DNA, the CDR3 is TGTGCCAGCAGCCGAGAGCCTATACAGGTCTCCGGGGCCAACGTCCTGACTTTC. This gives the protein CASSREPIQVSGANVLTF.

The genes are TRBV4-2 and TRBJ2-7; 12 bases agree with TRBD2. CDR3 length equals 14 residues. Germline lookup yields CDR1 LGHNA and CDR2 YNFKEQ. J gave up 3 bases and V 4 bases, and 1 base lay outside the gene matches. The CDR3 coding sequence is TGTGCCAGCAGCCGGGGACTAGCGGGCTACGAGCAGTACTTC. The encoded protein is CASSRGLAGYEQYF.

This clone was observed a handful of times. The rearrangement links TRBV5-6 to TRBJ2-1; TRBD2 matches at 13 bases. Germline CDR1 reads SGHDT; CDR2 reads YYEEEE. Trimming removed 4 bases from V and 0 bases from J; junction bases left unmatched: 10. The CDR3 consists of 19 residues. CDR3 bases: TGTGCCAGCAGCGTACTAGCGGGGGGGACTTATTTCTCCTACAATGAGCAGTTCTTC. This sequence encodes CASSVLAGGTYFSYNEQFF.

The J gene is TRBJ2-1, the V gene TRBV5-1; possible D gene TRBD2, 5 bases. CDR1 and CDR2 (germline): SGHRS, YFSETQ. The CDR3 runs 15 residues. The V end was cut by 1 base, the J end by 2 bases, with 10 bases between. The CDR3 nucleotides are TGCGCCAGCAGCTTGCAGCGGTCGGCCTACAATGAGCAGTTCTTC. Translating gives CASSLQRSAYNEQFF.